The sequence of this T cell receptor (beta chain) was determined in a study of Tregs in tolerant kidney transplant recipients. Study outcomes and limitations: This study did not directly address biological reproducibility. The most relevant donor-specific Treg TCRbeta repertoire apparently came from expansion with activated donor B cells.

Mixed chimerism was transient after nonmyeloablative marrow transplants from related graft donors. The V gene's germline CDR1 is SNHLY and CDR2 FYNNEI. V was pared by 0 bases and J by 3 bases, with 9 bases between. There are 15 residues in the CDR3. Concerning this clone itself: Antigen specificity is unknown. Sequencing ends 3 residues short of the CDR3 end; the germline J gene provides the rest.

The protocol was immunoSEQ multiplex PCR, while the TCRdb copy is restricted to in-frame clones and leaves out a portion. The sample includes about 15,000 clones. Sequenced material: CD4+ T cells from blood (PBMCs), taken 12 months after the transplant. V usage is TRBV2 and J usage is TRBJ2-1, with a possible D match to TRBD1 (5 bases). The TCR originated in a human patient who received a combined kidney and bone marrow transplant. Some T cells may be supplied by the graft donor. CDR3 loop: CASSEAGQGYNEQFF. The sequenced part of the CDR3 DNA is TGTGCCAGCAGTGAAGCGGGGCAGGGCTACAATGAG.